This TCR beta chain was captured by sequencing in a study of T-cell memory formation after mild COVID-19. Study summary: Largely donor-specific sequence clusters came from a couple of donors.

The CDR3 consists of 12 residues. Trimming removed 2 bases from V and 7 bases from J, with 9 bases in between. Germline CDR1 is SQVTM and CDR2 is ANQGSEA. MiXCR was run by TCRdb on the 5' RACE reads, yielding one entry per CDR3 protein. Of about 400,000 distinct CDR3 sequences in the sample, 20% to 25% were seen once. Study observations and caveats: Chiefly within CM and EM were the contracting CD4+ clones; CD8+ ones were within EMRA.

As to this clonotype: Its target is unknown.

The material sequenced was PBMCs or a T cell subset sorted from them (not recorded which). The chain uses TRBV29-1 and TRBJ2-1, with D possibly matching TRBD1 (6 bases). The sequence derives from an adult woman who had mild COVID-19 (a few samples of this study predate the infection). Cell type and time point are not known. CDR3 sequence (DNA): TGCAGCGTTGAAAGGACAGTAAATGAGCAGTTCTTC. Encoded protein: CSVERTVNEQFF.